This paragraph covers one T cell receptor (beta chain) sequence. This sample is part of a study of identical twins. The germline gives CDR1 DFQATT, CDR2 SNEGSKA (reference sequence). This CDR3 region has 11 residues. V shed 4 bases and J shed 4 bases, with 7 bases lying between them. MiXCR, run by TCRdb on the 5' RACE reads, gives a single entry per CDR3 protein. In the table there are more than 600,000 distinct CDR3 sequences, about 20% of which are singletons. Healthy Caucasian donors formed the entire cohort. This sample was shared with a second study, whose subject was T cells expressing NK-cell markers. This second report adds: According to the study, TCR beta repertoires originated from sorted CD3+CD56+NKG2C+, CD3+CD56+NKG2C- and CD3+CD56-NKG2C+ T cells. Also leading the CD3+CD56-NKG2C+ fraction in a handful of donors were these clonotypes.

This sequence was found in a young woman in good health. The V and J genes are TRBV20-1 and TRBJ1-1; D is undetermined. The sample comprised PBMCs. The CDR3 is CSAIASTEAFF. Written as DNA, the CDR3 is TGCAGTGCTATCGCAAGCACTGAAGCTTTCTTT.